Listed below are T cell receptor beta chains from one sample, sequenced in a study of T cells in Graves' hyperthyroidism and ophthalmopathy. TCRdb re-called the multiplex PCR reads with MiXCR, one entry per CDR3 protein. Of about 480,000 distinct CDR3 sequences listed, approximately 14% are singletons. Sequencing was done on a sample of blood. These receptors were collected from a woman in her late teens or twenties with Graves' hyperthyroidism. Both conserved end residues are part of each CDR3. Each record gives: V gene, D gene, clone size, J gene, CDR3 protein, CDR3 DNA. The D gene is left open where the match is weak. A clone size is listed for some rows: how often the clone was seen (once, few, many), or a class if it is expanded.

v_call: TRBV5-1; d_call: -; clone_size: many; j_call: TRBJ2-5; cdr3_aa: CASSLATGRGETQYF; cdr3_nt: TGCGCCAGCAGCTTGGCTACAGGGAGAGGAGAGACCCAGTACTTC
v_call: TRBV28; d_call: -; clone_size: many; j_call: TRBJ1-2; cdr3_aa: CASSLGHGYTF; cdr3_nt: TGTGCCAGCAGTTTGGGGCATGGCTACACCTTC
v_call: TRBV29-1; d_call: -; clone_size: -; j_call: TRBJ2-7; cdr3_aa: CSVEDMVGDSYEQYF; cdr3_nt: TGCAGCGTTGAAGATATGGTCGGCGATTCCTACGAGCAGTACTTC
v_call: TRBV20-1; d_call: TRBD1; clone_size: -; j_call: TRBJ1-1; cdr3_aa: CSARTGGSTEAFF; cdr3_nt: TGCAGTGCTCGGACAGGGGGCAGCACTGAAGCTTTCTTT
v_call: TRBV11-3; d_call: -; clone_size: few; j_call: TRBJ2-7; cdr3_aa: CASSPQGVFYEQYF; cdr3_nt: TGTGCCAGCAGTCCCCAGGGTGTCTTCTACGAGCAGTACTTC
v_call: TRBV5-1; d_call: TRBD2; clone_size: many; j_call: TRBJ2-4; cdr3_aa: CASSSHSGGEAKNIQYF; cdr3_nt: TGCGCCAGCAGCTCACATTCGGGAGGCGAAGCCAAAAACATTCAGTACTTC
v_call: TRBV6-1; d_call: TRBD2; clone_size: few; j_call: TRBJ2-7; cdr3_aa: CASRKGSSGIYEQYF; cdr3_nt: TGTGCCAGCAGAAAAGGGAGTAGCGGGATCTACGAGCAGTACTTC
v_call: TRBV30; d_call: TRBD2; clone_size: -; j_call: TRBJ2-1; cdr3_aa: CAWGRTSGNNEQFF; cdr3_nt: TGTGCCTGGGGTAGGACTAGCGGAAACAATGAGCAGTTCTTC
v_call: TRBV20-1; d_call: -; clone_size: -; j_call: TRBJ2-1; cdr3_aa: CSARRGDGSFF; cdr3_nt: TGCAGTGCTAGAAGAGGGGACGGTTCGTTCTTC
v_call: TRBV6-1; d_call: -; clone_size: -; j_call: TRBJ1-1; cdr3_aa: CASRLIRGSAEAFF; cdr3_nt: TGTGCCAGCAGGCTAATCAGGGGAAGCGCTGAAGCTTTCTTT
v_call: TRBV3-1; d_call: -; clone_size: -; j_call: TRBJ2-1; cdr3_aa: CASSQDLGGSRVQFF; cdr3_nt: TGTGCCAGCAGCCAAGATCTGGGGGGTTCAAGAGTGCAGTTCTTC
v_call: TRBV29-1; d_call: -; clone_size: few; j_call: TRBJ2-1; cdr3_aa: CSVEDPLVNEQFF; cdr3_nt: TGCAGCGTTGAAGATCCGCTAGTCAATGAGCAGTTCTTC
v_call: TRBV7-2; d_call: -; clone_size: -; j_call: TRBJ2-7; cdr3_aa: CASSKLGLYEQYF; cdr3_nt: TGTGCCAGCAGCAAACTTGGGCTCTACGAGCAGTACTTC
v_call: TRBV18; d_call: TRBD2; clone_size: -; j_call: TRBJ2-2; cdr3_aa: CASSPRQLAGINTGELFF; cdr3_nt: TGTGCCAGCTCACCTCGCCAACTAGCGGGAATAAACACCGGGGAGCTGTTTTTT
v_call: TRBV12-3/TRBV12-4; d_call: TRBD1; clone_size: many; j_call: TRBJ1-5; cdr3_aa: CASSQGDGGQPQHF; cdr3_nt: TGTGCCAGCAGTCAGGGGGATGGAGGCCAGCCCCAGCATTTT
v_call: TRBV20-1; d_call: TRBD2; clone_size: once; j_call: TRBJ2-5; cdr3_aa: CSASISGRPNPGETQYF; cdr3_nt: TGCAGTGCTAGTATTAGCGGGAGGCCCAACCCGGGGGAGACCCAGTACTTC
v_call: TRBV6-1; d_call: -; clone_size: -; j_call: TRBJ1-2; cdr3_aa: CASRKGDYGYTF; cdr3_nt: TGTGCCAGCAGGAAGGGGGACTATGGCTACACCTTC
v_call: TRBV2; d_call: TRBD2; clone_size: many; j_call: TRBJ2-7; cdr3_aa: CASSGGLAGSYEQYF; cdr3_nt: TGTGCCAGCAGTGGGGGACTAGCGGGATCCTACGAGCAGTACTTC
v_call: TRBV7-3; d_call: TRBD1; clone_size: few; j_call: TRBJ1-2; cdr3_aa: CASSHRTGYGYTF; cdr3_nt: TGTGCCAGCAGTCACCGGACAGGCTATGGCTACACCTTC
v_call: TRBV27; d_call: TRBD1; clone_size: many; j_call: TRBJ2-7; cdr3_aa: CASSLSWAGGASLYEQYF; cdr3_nt: TGTGCCAGCAGTTTATCGTGGGCAGGGGGCGCCTCACTCTACGAGCAGTACTTC
v_call: TRBV11-1; d_call: TRBD1; clone_size: -; j_call: TRBJ2-5; cdr3_aa: CASSSGQKGTQYF; cdr3_nt: TGTGCCAGCAGCTCGGGACAGAAAGGGACCCAGTACTTC
v_call: TRBV6-2/TRBV6-3; d_call: -; clone_size: -; j_call: TRBJ2-7; cdr3_aa: CASSESGRAHEQYF; cdr3_nt: TGTGCCAGCAGCGAATCGGGCAGGGCCCACGAGCAGTACTTC
v_call: TRBV6-1; d_call: -; clone_size: many; j_call: TRBJ1-5; cdr3_aa: CASRQPNQPQHF; cdr3_nt: TGTGCCAGCAGGCAACCAAATCAGCCCCAGCATTTT
v_call: TRBV30; d_call: TRBD1; clone_size: many; j_call: TRBJ2-1; cdr3_aa: CAWSGAGGNEQFF; cdr3_nt: TGTGCCTGGAGTGGGGCAGGGGGCAATGAGCAGTTCTTC
v_call: TRBV13; d_call: -; clone_size: many; j_call: TRBJ1-1; cdr3_aa: CASSSTTGLNTEAFF; cdr3_nt: TGTGCCAGCAGCTCGACGACAGGCCTGAACACTGAAGCTTTCTTT
v_call: TRBV5-5; d_call: TRBD1; clone_size: -; j_call: TRBJ2-7; cdr3_aa: CASSSGGGQGAVQYF; cdr3_nt: TGTGCCAGCAGCTCGGGAGGGGGACAGGGGGCCGTGCAGTACTTC
v_call: TRBV6-1; d_call: TRBD1; clone_size: many; j_call: TRBJ1-2; cdr3_aa: CASSTPQGAQVYGYTF; cdr3_nt: TGTGCCAGCAGTACGCCCCAGGGGGCGCAGGTCTATGGCTACACCTTC
v_call: TRBV12-5; d_call: TRBD1; clone_size: -; j_call: TRBJ2-1; cdr3_aa: CASGLGPRQGALVGGPNNEQFF; cdr3_nt: TGTGCTAGTGGTTTGGGCCCGAGACAGGGGGCTTTAGTGGGAGGGCCGAACAATGAGCAGTTCTTC
v_call: TRBV7-9; d_call: -; clone_size: many; j_call: TRBJ2-1; cdr3_aa: CASSFRAYNEQFF; cdr3_nt: TGTGCCAGCAGCTTTAGGGCCTACAATGAGCAGTTCTTC
v_call: TRBV30; d_call: -; clone_size: many; j_call: TRBJ1-1; cdr3_aa: CAWTPGRVNTEAFF; cdr3_nt: TGTGCCTGGACCCCCGGGAGGGTGAACACTGAAGCTTTCTTT
v_call: TRBV28; d_call: -; clone_size: many; j_call: TRBJ1-2; cdr3_aa: CASGKGYTF; cdr3_nt: TGTGCCAGCGGGAAGGGCTACACCTTC
v_call: TRBV13; d_call: -; clone_size: many; j_call: TRBJ1-6; cdr3_aa: CASSRGQGTGNSPLHF; cdr3_nt: TGTGCCAGCAGCCGAGGCCAGGGGACGGGTAATTCACCCCTCCACTTT
v_call: TRBV3-1; d_call: -; clone_size: few; j_call: TRBJ2-3; cdr3_aa: CASRHADTQYF; cdr3_nt: TGTGCCAGCAGGCATGCAGATACGCAGTATTTT
v_call: TRBV20-1; d_call: -; clone_size: few; j_call: TRBJ2-7; cdr3_aa: CSARQAGSGYEQYF; cdr3_nt: TGCAGTGCTAGGCAGGCAGGGAGTGGTTACGAGCAGTACTTC
v_call: TRBV7-8; d_call: TRBD2; clone_size: many; j_call: TRBJ2-1; cdr3_aa: CASSLWEGEQFF; cdr3_nt: TGTGCCAGCAGCTTATGGGAGGGTGAGCAGTTCTTC
v_call: TRBV11-2; d_call: TRBD2; clone_size: -; j_call: TRBJ2-5; cdr3_aa: CASRGLAGSQETQYF; cdr3_nt: TGTGCCAGCAGAGGACTAGCGGGGAGTCAAGAGACCCAGTACTTC
v_call: TRBV19; d_call: TRBD1; clone_size: few; j_call: TRBJ1-2; cdr3_aa: CASKKGGETGYTF; cdr3_nt: TGTGCCAGTAAAAAAGGGGGCGAGACTGGCTACACCTTC
v_call: TRBV5-1; d_call: TRBD2; clone_size: many; j_call: TRBJ2-1; cdr3_aa: CASSLALAGVNEQFF; cdr3_nt: TGCGCCAGCAGCTTGGCCCTAGCGGGAGTAAATGAGCAGTTCTTC
v_call: TRBV29-1; d_call: -; clone_size: -; j_call: TRBJ1-2; cdr3_aa: CSVEDRAGGNYGYTF; cdr3_nt: TGCAGCGTTGAAGATCGGGCCGGGGGAAACTATGGCTACACCTTC
v_call: TRBV7-9; d_call: -; clone_size: many; j_call: TRBJ2-6; cdr3_aa: CASSLGLQGTGANVLTF; cdr3_nt: TGTGCCAGCAGCTTAGGTCTCCAGGGGACGGGGGCCAACGTCCTGACTTTC
v_call: TRBV15; d_call: -; clone_size: few; j_call: TRBJ2-3; cdr3_aa: CATSTGDTQYF; cdr3_nt: TGTGCCACCAGCACGGGAGATACGCAGTATTTT
v_call: TRBV30; d_call: -; clone_size: -; j_call: TRBJ1-4; cdr3_aa: CAWSRATEKLFF; cdr3_nt: TGTGCCTGGAGCAGGGCAACTGAAAAACTGTTTTTT
v_call: TRBV12-3/TRBV12-4; d_call: TRBD2; clone_size: -; j_call: TRBJ2-7; cdr3_aa: CASSLGASGREGSYEQYF; cdr3_nt: TGTGCCAGCAGTTTGGGGGCTAGCGGGAGGGAGGGGAGCTACGAGCAGTACTTC
v_call: TRBV7-9; d_call: -; clone_size: -; j_call: TRBJ2-5; cdr3_aa: CASSRGSYQETQYF; cdr3_nt: TGTGCCAGCAGTCGCGGATCGTACCAAGAGACCCAGTACTTC
v_call: TRBV3-1; d_call: TRBD1; clone_size: many; j_call: TRBJ1-5; cdr3_aa: CASSQGTGRNQPQHF; cdr3_nt: TGTGCCAGCAGCCAAGGGACAGGGCGTAATCAGCCCCAGCATTTT
v_call: TRBV6-5; d_call: -; clone_size: many; j_call: TRBJ2-2; cdr3_aa: CASSYGRADTGELFF; cdr3_nt: TGTGCCAGCAGTTACGGCAGGGCGGACACCGGGGAGCTGTTTTTT
v_call: TRBV12-3/TRBV12-4; d_call: -; clone_size: -; j_call: TRBJ1-3; cdr3_aa: CASSINPRGYTIYF; cdr3_nt: TGTGCCAGCAGTATTAACCCCAGGGGATACACCATATATTTT
v_call: TRBV7-9; d_call: -; clone_size: -; j_call: TRBJ2-7; cdr3_aa: CASSLPGLLYEQYF; cdr3_nt: TGTGCCAGCAGCCTCCCGGGACTCCTCTACGAGCAGTACTTC
v_call: TRBV20-1; d_call: -; clone_size: -; j_call: TRBJ1-5; cdr3_aa: CSARDRDKGYSNQPQHF; cdr3_nt: TGCAGTGCTAGAGATCGGGACAAGGGCTATAGCAATCAGCCCCAGCATTTT
v_call: TRBV24-1; d_call: TRBD1; clone_size: many; j_call: TRBJ2-5; cdr3_aa: CATSDFSLDWTGLQETQYF; cdr3_nt: TGTGCCACCAGTGATTTTTCCCTGGACTGGACAGGACTCCAAGAGACCCAGTACTTC
v_call: TRBV9; d_call: -; clone_size: few; j_call: TRBJ1-1; cdr3_aa: CASSVGGVVNTEAFF; cdr3_nt: TGTGCCAGCAGCGTCGGTGGGGTGGTGAACACTGAAGCTTTCTTT
v_call: TRBV12-5; d_call: TRBD1; clone_size: -; j_call: TRBJ1-2; cdr3_aa: CASGLEPQGSYGYTF; cdr3_nt: TGTGCTAGTGGTTTGGAACCACAGGGGTCCTATGGCTACACCTTC
v_call: TRBV19; d_call: -; clone_size: -; j_call: TRBJ1-2; cdr3_aa: CASTLGGERGNYGYTF; cdr3_nt: TGTGCCAGTACCCTGGGGGGGGAGAGGGGCAACTATGGCTACACCTTC
v_call: TRBV11-2; d_call: -; clone_size: many; j_call: TRBJ2-3; cdr3_aa: CASSLHFTDTQYF; cdr3_nt: TGTGCCAGCAGCTTACATTTCACAGATACGCAGTATTTT
v_call: TRBV7-9; d_call: TRBD1; clone_size: many; j_call: TRBJ2-5; cdr3_aa: CASSSTGGAKTQYF; cdr3_nt: TGTGCCAGCAGCTCCACAGGGGGCGCGAAGACCCAGTACTTC